These T cell receptor beta chains were read from a single sample in a study of CD8+CD57+ T cells in acquired aplastic anemia. A single record per CDR3 protein comes from TCRdb applying MiXCR to the reads. The sample shows 160,000 or so distinct CDR3 sequences, about 70% of them seen only once. Sequencing was carried out using sorted CD4+, CD8+, or CD8+CD57+ T cells (not recorded which) from PBMCs. The receptor source for this set is a human donor with aplastic anemia. Both conserved end residues are part of each CDR3. The D gene is left open where the match is weak. A clone size is listed for some rows: how often the clone was seen (once, few, many), or a class if it is expanded.

>TRBJ1-2|TRBV20-1|NA|TRBD1
TGCAGTGCTAGAGATCGGGGGACAGGGATAAACTATGGCTACACCTTC
CSARDRGTGINYGYTF
>TRBJ1-1|TRBV2|NA|NA
TGTGCCAGCAGTGAACATGGCGCTTGGGTGGAAGCTTTCTTT
CASSEHGAWVEAFF
>TRBJ1-5|TRBV7-3|NA|NA
TGTGCCAGCAGCAGGAATCAGCCCCAGCATTTT
CASSRNQPQHF
>TRBJ1-5|TRBV7-2|NA|TRBD1
TGTGCCAGCAGCGTTGACAGGGGGCTCAATCAGCCCCAGCATTTT
CASSVDRGLNQPQHF
>TRBJ1-2|TRBV10-3|few|NA
TGTGCCATCAGTGAGGGAGGCGGCCTCTATGGCTACACCTTC
CAISEGGGLYGYTF
>TRBJ1-5|TRBV7-6|NA|TRBD1
TGTGCCAGCAGCTCCGGGACAGGGAATCAGCCCCAGCATTTT
CASSSGTGNQPQHF
>TRBJ1-2|TRBV7-9|NA|NA
TGTGCCAGCAGCCCTGGAAGGTGGGAGCCCGGCTACACCTTC
CASSPGRWEPGYTF
>TRBJ1-2|TRBV7-2|few|NA
TGTGCCAGCAGCTTAGACGGACAACGGAACTATGGCTACACCTTC
CASSLDGQRNYGYTF
>TRBJ2-7|TRBV15|NA|NA
TGTGCCACCAGCAGAGGAGGGTTGGCCTCCTACGAGCAGTACTTC
CATSRGGLASYEQYF
>TRBJ1-4|TRBV24-1|many|NA
TGTGCCACCAGTGAAGGGGGAAATGAAAAACTGTTTTTT
CATSEGGNEKLFF
>TRBJ1-2|TRBV7-8|few|TRBD1
TGTGCCAGCAGCTCGCAGACAGGGCAGGGGTATGGCTACACCTTC
CASSSQTGQGYGYTF
>TRBJ1-1|TRBV2|NA|NA
TGTGCCAGCAGCTGGACAGAAGCTTTCTTT
CASSWTEAFF
>TRBJ2-1|TRBV2|NA|TRBD1
TGTGCCAGCTCCCCTGTCGGGACAGCCGAGAATGAGCAGTTCTTC
CASSPVGTAENEQFF
>TRBJ2-7|TRBV29-1|once|TRBD1
TGCAGCGTTGAAGGGACAGGGCAGAACTACGAGCAGTACTTC
CSVEGTGQNYEQYF
>TRBJ1-1|TRBV2|NA|NA
TGTGCCAGCAAAACGAAGACTGAAGCTTTCTTT
CASKTKTEAFF
>TRBJ2-1|TRBV19|NA|NA
TGTGCCAGTAGACCACAGGGCAGCTCCTACAATGAGCAGTCCTTC
CASRPQGSSYNEQSF
>TRBJ1-2|TRBV19|few|NA
TGTGCCAGTAGTATAGGGACAGCCTATGGCTACACCTTC
CASSIGTAYGYTF
>TRBJ2-1|TRBV9|NA|NA
TGTGCCAGCAGCGGGGGGTCCAATGAGCAGTTCTTC
CASSGGSNEQFF
>TRBJ2-1|TRBV15|NA|TRBD1
TGTGCCACCAGCAGAAGACAGGGGGCGTTCTCGAATGAGCAGTTCTTC
CATSRRQGAFSNEQFF
>TRBJ2-7|TRBV19|NA|TRBD1
TGTGCCAGTAGTACTGGGACAGGGCTTTCCTACGAGCAGTACTTC
CASSTGTGLSYEQYF
>TRBJ2-7|TRBV7-9|many|NA
TGTGCCAGCAGCCCCCCTTCGGGTTCCTACGAGCAGTACTTC
CASSPPSGSYEQYF
>TRBJ1-1|TRBV9|NA|TRBD1
TGTGCCAGCAGCGTAGATTACCCAGGGGGGATGAACACTGAAGCTTTCTTT
CASSVDYPGGMNTEAFF
>TRBJ2-3|TRBV7-3|NA|NA
TGTGCCAGCAGCCTCCAAACAGGCACGGGGGGCACAGATACGCAGTATTTT
CASSLQTGTGGTDTQYF
>TRBJ1-1|TRBV12-3/TRBV12-4|few|NA
TGTGCCAGCAGTTCTACAGGGAGGGACACTGAAGCTTTCTTT
CASSSTGRDTEAFF
>TRBJ2-7|TRBV24-1|NA|NA
TGTGCCACCAGTGATAGGCAGGATCTCTCCTACGAGCAGTACTTC
CATSDRQDLSYEQYF
>TRBJ2-3|TRBV2|NA|TRBD2
TGTGCCATTCTAAGCGGGAGGGAGACAGATACGCAGTATTTT
CAILSGRETDTQYF
>TRBJ1-2|TRBV19|NA|TRBD1
TGTGCCAGCGGAACGACAGGGTGGGCAGGCTACACCTTC
CASGTTGWAGYTF
>TRBJ1-2|TRBV9|NA|NA
TGTGCCAGCAGCGTTGGACAGCCGGAGGACTATGGCTACACCTTC
CASSVGQPEDYGYTF
>TRBJ2-7|TRBV7-2|NA|NA
TGTGCCAGCAGCTTAGGTTTAGGCTCCTACGAGCAGTACTTC
CASSLGLGSYEQYF
>TRBJ1-2|TRBV15|NA|NA
TGTGCCACCAGCAGAGATCGGCCGGGAAGGGGGTATGGCTACACCTTC
CATSRDRPGRGYGYTF
>TRBJ1-1|TRBV19|NA|NA
TGTGCCAGTAGTATTACAGGGTACACTGAAGCTTTCTTT
CASSITGYTEAFF
>TRBJ2-3|TRBV7-6|few|TRBD2
TGTGCCAGCAGCACTCAGCGGGGGGATACGCAGTATTTT
CASSTQRGDTQYF
>TRBJ1-1|TRBV29-1|NA|NA
TGCAGCGCCCAGGGACCGGGGGTGGTAACTTTCTTT
CSAQGPGVVTFF
>TRBJ2-7|TRBV29-1|NA|TRBD2
TGCAGCGTTGGACTAGCGGGCGTTAATACCTACGAGCAGTACTTC
CSVGLAGVNTYEQYF
>TRBJ2-7|TRBV7-9|NA|NA
TGTGCCAGCAGCAAATCCCACGAGCAGTACTTC
CASSKSHEQYF
>TRBJ1-3|TRBV6-1|many|TRBD1
TGTGCCAGCAGTGACGAGACAGGGGGCGGAAACACCATATATTTT
CASSDETGGGNTIYF
>TRBJ1-1|TRBV20-1|NA|NA
TGCAGTGTAAGCGCTTGGGGGCCAGTGGACACTGAAGCTTTCTTT
CSVSAWGPVDTEAFF
>TRBJ1-1|TRBV19|NA|NA
TGTGCCAGTAGTATAGGCCAGGGGTTGAACACTGAAGCTTTCTTT
CASSIGQGLNTEAFF
>TRBJ1-2|TRBV10-3|NA|NA
TGTGCCATCAGTGACCCGATCGACCATGGCTACACCTTC
CAISDPIDHGYTF
>TRBJ2-1|TRBV12-3/TRBV12-4|once|NA
TGTGCCAGCGGGATGAGGGGCGGCTACAATGAGCAGTTCTTC
CASGMRGGYNEQFF
>TRBJ2-2|TRBV10-3|NA|NA
TGTGCCATCAGTGCAGGACAGAGCACCGGGGAGCTGTTTTTT
CAISAGQSTGELFF
>TRBJ1-6|TRBV19|NA|NA
TGTGCCAGTAGCACAGGCACTACGAATTCACCCCTCCACTTT
CASSTGTTNSPLHF
>TRBJ2-7|TRBV7-2|once|NA
TGTGCCAGCAGCTTTTTCGCAGGGGGCGGGGGGCAGTACTTC
CASSFFAGGGGQYF
>TRBJ2-3|TRBV6-5|NA|NA
TGTGCCAGCAGTTACACCTGGCCAGTGACAGATACGCAGTATTTT
CASSYTWPVTDTQYF
>TRBJ1-5|TRBV6-1|NA|NA
TGTGCCAGCAGTGAATCCGGGGGGCGAGGTGGTCAGCCCCAGCATTTT
CASSESGGRGGQPQHF
>TRBJ2-7|TRBV20-1|NA|NA
TGCAGTGCTAGATCGGGACGGCTCTCCTACGAGCAGTACTTC
CSARSGRLSYEQYF
>TRBJ1-1|TRBV7-9|NA|NA
TGTGCCAGCAGCAGCGGGATCAGGGGAGAGAACACTGAAGCTTTCTTT
CASSSGIRGENTEAFF
>TRBJ2-5|TRBV2|few|NA
TGTGCCAGCAGTGAATCAGTGAATCAAGAGACCCAGTACTTC
CASSESVNQETQYF
>TRBJ1-6|TRBV7-9|NA|TRBD1
TGTGCCAGCAGCGGGGGACAGATGAATTCACCCCTCCACTTT
CASSGGQMNSPLHF
>TRBJ2-5|TRBV7-7|few|TRBD2
TGTGCTAGCAGCCCCGGACTAGCGGGGGACCAAGAGACCCAGTACTTC
CASSPGLAGDQETQYF
>TRBJ1-1|TRBV7-2|once|NA
TGTGCCAGCAGCTTAGGTCCACAGGACTTAAACACTGAAGCTTTCTTT
CASSLGPQDLNTEAFF